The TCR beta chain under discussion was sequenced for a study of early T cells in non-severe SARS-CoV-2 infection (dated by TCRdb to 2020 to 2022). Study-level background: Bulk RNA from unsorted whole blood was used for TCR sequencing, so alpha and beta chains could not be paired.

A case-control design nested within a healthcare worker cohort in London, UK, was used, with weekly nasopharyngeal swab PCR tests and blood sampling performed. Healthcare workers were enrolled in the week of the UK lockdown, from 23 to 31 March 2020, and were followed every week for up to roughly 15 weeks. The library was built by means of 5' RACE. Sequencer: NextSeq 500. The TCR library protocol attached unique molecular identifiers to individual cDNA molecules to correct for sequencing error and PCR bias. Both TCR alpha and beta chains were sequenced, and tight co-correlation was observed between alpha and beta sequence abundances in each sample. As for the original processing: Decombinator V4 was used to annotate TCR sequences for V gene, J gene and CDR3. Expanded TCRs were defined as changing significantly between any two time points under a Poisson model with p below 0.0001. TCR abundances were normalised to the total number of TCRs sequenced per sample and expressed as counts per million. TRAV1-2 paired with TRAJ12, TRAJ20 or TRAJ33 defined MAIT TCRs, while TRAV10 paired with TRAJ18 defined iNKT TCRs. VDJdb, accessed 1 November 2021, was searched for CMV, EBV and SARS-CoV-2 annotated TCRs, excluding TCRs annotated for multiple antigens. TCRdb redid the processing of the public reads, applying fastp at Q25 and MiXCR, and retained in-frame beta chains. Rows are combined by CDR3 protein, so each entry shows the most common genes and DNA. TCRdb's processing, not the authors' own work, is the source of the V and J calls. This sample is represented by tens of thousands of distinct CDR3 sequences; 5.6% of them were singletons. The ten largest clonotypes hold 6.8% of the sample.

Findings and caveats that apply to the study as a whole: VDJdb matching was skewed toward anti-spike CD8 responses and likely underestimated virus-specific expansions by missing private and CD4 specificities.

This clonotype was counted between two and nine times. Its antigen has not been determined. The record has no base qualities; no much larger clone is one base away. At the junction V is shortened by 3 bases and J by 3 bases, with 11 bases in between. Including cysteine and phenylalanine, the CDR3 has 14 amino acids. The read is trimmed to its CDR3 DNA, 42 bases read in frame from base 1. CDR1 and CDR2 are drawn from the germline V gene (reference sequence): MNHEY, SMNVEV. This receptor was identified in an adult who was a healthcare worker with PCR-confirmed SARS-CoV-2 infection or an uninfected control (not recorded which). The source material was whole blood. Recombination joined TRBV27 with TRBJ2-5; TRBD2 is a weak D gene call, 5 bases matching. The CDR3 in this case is CASSLRAAKETQYF. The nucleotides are TGTGCCAGCAGTTTGAGGGCAGCCAAAGAGACCCAGTACTTC.